What follows are 25 T cell receptor beta chains derived from one specimen sequenced in a study of cytotoxic CD8 clonotypes in ibrutinib-treated CLL. TCRdb keeps only in-frame clones here, not all; method: immunoSEQ multiplex PCR. The sample shows 15,000 to 20,000 clones, around 80% of them seen only once. The specimen was PBMCs, collected before ibrutinib treatment. Source of these receptors: a human donor with chronic lymphocytic leukemia.

The chain has TRBV7-3 and TRBJ2-3; 12 nucleotides align to TRBD2. The CDR3 spans 15 residues. The germline CDR1 and CDR2 sequences are SGHTA and FQGTGA. The V segment lost 5 bases and the J segment 5 bases; nucleotides outside the gene matches: 5. The DNA for the CDR3 is TGTGCCAGCAGCCGGACTAGCGGGGAGCTAGATACGCAGTATTTT. The encoded protein is CASSRTSGELDTQYF.

V and J are TRBV27 and TRBJ2-3; no reliable D call. The CDR3 is 13 amino acids. Germline loops: CDR1 MNHEY, CDR2 SMNVEV (reference sequence). Trimming took 2 bases from V and 1 from J, leaving 4 bases between them. The CDR3 reads CASSLSRTDTQYF. As DNA, the CDR3 is TGTGCCAGCAGTTTAAGTCGCACAGATACGCAGTATTTT.

This chain links TRBV4-3 with TRBJ1-1, with TRBD1 matching 7 bases. The CDR3 spans 15 residues. CDR1 and CDR2 (germline): LGHNA, YSLEER. V shed 0 bases, J shed 7 bases, and the junction held 8 bases outside the gene matches. Written as DNA, the CDR3 is TGCGCCAGCAGCCAAGACCGGAACAGGGGTCGTGAAGCTTTCTTT. Its translation: CASSQDRNRGREAFF.

The J gene is TRBJ2-1, the V gene TRBV7-8; 7 nucleotides match TRBD1. The germline V gene has CDR1 SGHVS and CDR2 FQNEAQ. The CDR3 length is 14 residues. Trimming cost V 5 bases and J 7 bases; bases outside gene matches: 8. CDR3 region: CASSLGQSENEQFF. For the CDR3, the DNA is TGTGCCAGCAGCCTGGGACAGTCGGAGAATGAGCAGTTCTTC. Based on the CDR3 plus reference TRBV7-8 and TRBJ2-1, the full variable domain is GAGVSQSPRYKVAKRGQDVALRCDPISGHVSLFWYQQALGQGPEFLTYFQNEAQLDKSGLPSDRFFAERPEGSVSTLKIQRTQQEDSAVYLCASSLGQSENEQFFGPGTRLTVL.

This chain links TRBV10-3 with TRBJ1-4; TRBD1 matches at 7 bases. Looked up from germline, CDR1 is ENHRY and CDR2 is SYGVKD. CDR3 length: 14 amino acids. V shed 6 bases and J 5 bases; nucleotides not matched to a gene: 6. The CDR3 loop reads CAIRGDSDNEKLFF. In DNA form, the CDR3 reads TGTGCCATCAGGGGGGACAGCGACAATGAAAAACTGTTTTTT.

The V call is TRBV28, the J call TRBJ1-5; D gene uncertain. Germline CDR1 reads MDHEN; CDR2 reads SYDVKM. The CDR3 spans 18 residues. V was trimmed by 1 base and J by 3 bases, leaving 19 bases between them. The CDR3 loop reads CASSLLVGMGQVNQPQHF. The CDR3 coding sequence is TGTGCCAGCAGTTTATTGGTTGGAATGGGTCAGGTCAATCAGCCCCAGCATTTT.

V gene TRBV10-3 combines with J gene TRBJ1-3; D is undetermined. CDR1 ENHRY and CDR2 SYGVKD come from the germline V gene. The CDR3 has 13 amino acids. The V end lost 4 bases, the J end lost 1 base, and 5 bases lay between the germline ends. CDR3 loop: CAISGESGNTIYF. Here the CDR3 DNA reads TGTGCCATCAGTGGGGAATCTGGAAACACCATATATTTT.

This clone was found once. The chain has TRBV5-1 and TRBJ2-7; TRBD1 aligns across 10 bases. The CDR3 sequence is 14 residues long. With V trimmed by 4 bases and J by 7 bases, 8 bases remained unmatched. Germline V gene data show CDR1 as SGHRS and CDR2 as YFSETQ. The CDR3 sequence is CASSTTGGAGEQYF. The CDR3 DNA reads TGCGCCAGCAGCACGACAGGGGGCGCCGGGGAGCAGTACTTC. Full variable domain (outside the CDR3, taken from reference TRBV5-1 and TRBJ2-7): KAGVTQTPRYLIKTRGQQVTLSCSPISGHRSVSWYQQTPGQGLQFLFEYFSETQRNKGNFPGRFSGRQFSNSRSEMNVSTLELGDSALYLCASSTTGGAGEQYFGPGTRLTVT.

This clone was seen more than once but under ten times. The chain employs TRBV19 and TRBJ1-5; possible D gene TRBD1, 5 bases. Between the trimmed V and J ends, which lost 5 bases and 7 bases, there was a span of 12 bases. The CDR3 covers 13 residues. Germline values: CDR1 LNHDA, CDR2 SQIVND (reference sequence). CDR3 DNA: TGTGCCAGTAGTCCCGTGGGGGGGCAGCCCCAGCATTTT. Its translation: CASSPVGGQPQHF. The full variable domain, rest sourced from reference TRBV19 and TRBJ1-5, is DGGITQSPKYLFRKEGQNVTLSCEQNLNHDAMYWYRQDPGQGLRLIYYSQIVNDFQKGDIAEGYSVSREKKESFPLTVTSAQKNPTAFYLCASSPVGGQPQHFGDGTRLSIL.

The chain carries TRBV28 and TRBJ2-3, with TRBD2 matching 8 bases. Per the germline V gene, CDR1 is MDHEN and CDR2 is SYDVKM. The CDR3 is made up of 16 amino acids. V dropped 5 bases and J dropped 0; count of bases not matched to a gene: 7. CDR3 amino acids: CASSGTSGISTDTQYF. The CDR3 nucleotides read TGTGCCAGCAGTGGTACTAGCGGAATTAGCACAGATACGCAGTATTTT. Full variable domain (remainder filled in from reference TRBV28 and TRBJ2-3): DVKVTQSSRYLVKRTGEKVFLECVQDMDHENMFWYRQDPGLGLRLIYFSYDVKMKEKGDIPEGYSVSREKKERFSLILESASTNQTSMYLCASSGTSGISTDTQYFGPGTRLTVL.

The chain employs TRBV7-9 and TRBJ1-4; 7 bases match TRBD1. The trim removed 6 bases at V and 3 bases at J, leaving 4 bases unmatched. The CDR3 has 14 residues. Germline CDR1 SEHNR, CDR2 FQNEAQ (reference sequence). The CDR3 here is CASSTGTANEKLFF. In nucleotides, the CDR3 is TGTGCCAGCAGTACTGGGACAGCTAATGAAAAACTGTTTTTT.

This chain joins TRBV4-3 and TRBJ2-3; 7 positions match TRBD2. CDR1 is LGHNA and CDR2 is YSLEER in the germline V gene. CDR3 length equals 21 residues. With V trimmed by 0 bases and J by 7 bases, 25 bases remained unmatched. The CDR3 nucleotides are TGCGCCAGCAGCCAAGATTTTTTAGGTGTTCCCTCGGGGAGGGCCTTTAATACGCAGTATTTT. Its translation is CASSQDFLGVPSGRAFNTQYF.

The chain has TRBV30 and TRBJ1-2, with 9 bases lining up with TRBD1. Per germline, CDR1 GTSNPN and CDR2 SVGIG (reference sequence). V shed 4 bases, J shed 8 bases, and the junction held 5 bases outside the gene matches. The CDR3 extends over 12 amino acids. CDR3 sequence: CAWTGTGRGYTF. The DNA for the CDR3 is TGTGCCTGGACCGGGACAGGGCGAGGCTACACCTTC.

This clone was counted a single time. The V and J genes are TRBV30 and TRBJ2-2, with D unclear. Per the germline V gene, CDR1 is GTSNPN and CDR2 is SVGIG (reference sequence). This CDR3 is built from 12 residues. With 4 bases removed from V and 3 bases from J, the gap between germline ends came to 6 bases. The chain's CDR3 is CAWNEDTGELFF. CDR3 in DNA: TGTGCCTGGAACGAGGACACCGGGGAGCTGTTTTTT.

This chain links TRBV25-1 with TRBJ1-2; D gene uncertain. V lost 4 bases, J lost 0 bases, and 9 bases lay in between. Looked up from germline, CDR1 is MGHDK and CDR2 is SYGVNS. This CDR3 region has 14 residues. CDR3 region: CASSVGIANYGYTF. DNA of the CDR3: TGTGCCAGCAGTGTGGGAATAGCTAACTATGGCTACACCTTC.

This chain connects TRBV7-2 to TRBJ2-7; TRBD1 matches at 8 bases. This CDR3 comprises 18 residues. Germline V gene data show CDR1 as SGHTA and CDR2 as FQGNSA. V lost 5 bases, J lost 5 bases, and 20 bases stayed unmatched. CDR3 bases: TGTGCCAGCAGCCCACCACGGTGGCAGGGGGCCGCTTCCGACGAGCAGTACTTC. The encoded protein is CASSPPRWQGAASDEQYF.

V is TRBV11-2 and J is TRBJ2-2; 7 bases match TRBD1. The CDR3 runs to 16 residues. The J segment lost 2 bases and the V segment lost 5 bases, leaving 8 bases of the junction unmatched. Germline CDR1 and CDR2: SGHAT and FQNNGV. The CDR3 is CASSPVQGSNTGELFF. In DNA, the CDR3 is TGTGCCAGCAGCCCGGTACAGGGGAGCAACACCGGGGAGCTGTTTTTT.

This clone was observed a handful of times. CDR3 in amino acids: CASSLTGLAYEQYF. The CDR3 DNA reads TGTGCCAGCAGTCTCACAGGACTCGCCTACGAGCAGTACTTC. The chain carries TRBV11-2 and TRBJ2-7, with D possibly being TRBD1 or TRBD2 (5 bases each). Trimming shortened V by 6 bases and J by 2 bases, and 14 bases separated the two germline ends. CDR1 SGHAT and CDR2 FQNNGV come from the germline V gene. This CDR3 comprises 14 residues.

A note on this clone: An end of the junction differs from the germline gene, which may be a read error. The rearrangement joins TRBV7-7 to TRBJ2-5; either TRBD1 or TRBD2 may supply D (6 bases each). CDR1 SSHAT and CDR2 FNYEAQ come from the germline V gene (reference sequence). This CDR3 comprises 16 residues. CDR3 sequence: CASSSSPRGAVETQYF. The DNA for the CDR3 is TGTGCTAGCAGCTCATCCCCTAGGGGGGCTGTGGAGACCCAGTACTTC. Full variable domain (outside the CDR3, taken from reference TRBV7-7 and TRBJ2-5): GAGVSQSPRYKVTKRGQDVTLRCDPISSHATLYWYQQALGQGPEFLTYFNYEAQPDKSGLPSDRFSAERPEGSISTLTIQRTEQRDSAMYRCASSSSPRGAVETQYFGPGTRLLVL.

The CDR3 here is CASSAGAVNEQFF. The CDR3 DNA reads TGTGCCAGTAGTGCGGGAGCGGTCAATGAGCAGTTCTTC. The rearrangement joins TRBV19 to TRBJ2-1, with 7 bases lining up with TRBD2. This CDR3 spans 13 amino acids. CDR1 and CDR2 (germline): LNHDA, SQIVND (reference sequence). V shed 5 bases, J shed 6 bases, and the junction held 4 bases outside the gene matches.

The V call is TRBV9, the J call TRBJ2-1, with D uncertain. Trimming stripped 0 bases from V and 7 bases from J, with 14 bases between. This CDR3 comprises 15 residues. CDR1 and CDR2 from the germline V gene are SGDLS and YYNGEE. The CDR3 loop is CASSVAAIAWNEQFF. CDR3 sequence (DNA): TGTGCCAGCAGCGTAGCGGCTATAGCCTGGAATGAGCAGTTCTTC.

This clone was observed a few times. The chain employs TRBV20-1 and TRBJ2-7, with D hard to call. Trimming removed 3 bases at V and 3 bases at J, with 6 bases between. From germline, CDR1 is DFQATT and CDR2 SNEGSKA (reference sequence). The CDR3 has 11 residues. As DNA, the CDR3 is TGCAGTGCTAGGCCGCACTACGAGCAGTACTTC. This gives the protein CSARPHYEQYF.

CDR3 in amino acids: CASSTGLAGVDEQYF. CDR3 DNA sequence: TGTGCCAGTAGTACCGGACTAGCGGGAGTAGACGAGCAGTACTTC. V and J are TRBV19 and TRBJ2-7; 13 nucleotides agree with TRBD2. Trimming cost V 4 bases and J 5 bases; bases outside gene matches: 5. The CDR3 has 15 amino acids. In germline, CDR1 is LNHDA, CDR2 SQIVND (reference sequence). Based on the CDR3 plus reference TRBV19 and TRBJ2-7, the full variable domain is DGGITQSPKYLFRKEGQNVTLSCEQNLNHDAMYWYRQDPGQGLRLIYYSQIVNDFQKGDIAEGYSVSREKKESFPLTVTSAQKNPTAFYLCASSTGLAGVDEQYFGPGTRLTVT.

The chain is built from TRBV19 and TRBJ1-3; no reliable D call. Germline CDR1 reads LNHDA; CDR2 reads SQIVND (reference sequence). The CDR3 has 16 residues. V lost 1 base and J lost 2, with 12 bases in between. CDR3 amino acids: CASSIGWQTTGNTIYF. In DNA form, the CDR3 reads TGTGCCAGTAGTATAGGATGGCAGACGACTGGAAACACCATATATTTT. Supplemented by reference TRBV19 and TRBJ1-3, the full variable domain reads DGGITQSPKYLFRKEGQNVTLSCEQNLNHDAMYWYRQDPGQGLRLIYYSQIVNDFQKGDIAEGYSVSREKKESFPLTVTSAQKNPTAFYLCASSIGWQTTGNTIYFGEGSWLTVV.

V is TRBV19 and J is TRBJ2-7, with D possibly being TRBD2 (6 bases). Looked up from germline, CDR1 is LNHDA and CDR2 is SQIVND (reference sequence). This CDR3 has 15 residues. The V end lost 10 bases, the J end lost 0 bases, and 19 bases lay between the germline ends. This CDR3 is CATLGRGGSSYEQYF. The DNA of the CDR3 is TGTGCCACTCTCGGCCGAGGAGGGAGCTCCTACGAGCAGTACTTC. Full variable domain (remainder filled in from reference TRBV19 and TRBJ2-7): DGGITQSPKYLFRKEGQNVTLSCEQNLNHDAMYWYRQDPGQGLRLIYYSQIVNDFQKGDIAEGYSVSREKKESFPLTVTSAQKNPTAFYLCATLGRGGSSYEQYFGPGTRLTVT.